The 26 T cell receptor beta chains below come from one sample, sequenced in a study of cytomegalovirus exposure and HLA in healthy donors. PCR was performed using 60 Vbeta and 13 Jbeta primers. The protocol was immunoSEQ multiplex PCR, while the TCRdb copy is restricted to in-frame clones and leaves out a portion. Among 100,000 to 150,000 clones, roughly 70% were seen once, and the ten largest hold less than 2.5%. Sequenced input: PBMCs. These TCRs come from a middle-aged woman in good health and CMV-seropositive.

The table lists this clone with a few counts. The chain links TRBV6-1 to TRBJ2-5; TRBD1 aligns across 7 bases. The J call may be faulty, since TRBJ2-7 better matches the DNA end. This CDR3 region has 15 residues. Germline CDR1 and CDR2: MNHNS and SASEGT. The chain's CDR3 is CASSPEGQPMYEQYF. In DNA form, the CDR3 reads TGTGCCAGCAGTCCCGAGGGACAGCCCATGTACGAGCAGTACTTC.

This chain's CDR3 is CAGEDRTEAFF. The CDR3 nucleotides are TGTGCCGGGGAGGACCGCACTGAAGCTTTCTTT. This chain links TRBV7-9 with TRBJ1-1; D is ambiguous. Germline values: CDR1 SEHNR, CDR2 FQNEAQ (reference sequence). The CDR3 runs to 11 residues. V lost 11 bases and J 4 bases, leaving 11 bases between the germline ends.

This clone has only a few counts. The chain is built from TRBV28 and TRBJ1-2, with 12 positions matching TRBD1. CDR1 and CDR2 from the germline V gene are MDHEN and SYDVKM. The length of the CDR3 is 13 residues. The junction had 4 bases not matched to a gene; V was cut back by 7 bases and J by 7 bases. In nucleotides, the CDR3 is TGTGCCAGCACCCCGGGACAGGGGGCTGGCTACACCTTC. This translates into CASTPGQGAGYTF.

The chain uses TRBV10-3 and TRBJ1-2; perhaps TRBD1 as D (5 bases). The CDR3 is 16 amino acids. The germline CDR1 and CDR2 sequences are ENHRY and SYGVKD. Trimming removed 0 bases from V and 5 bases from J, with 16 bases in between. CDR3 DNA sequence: TGTGCCATCAGTGAGTCAGGAGGGGAAGGTTTGTATGGCTACACCTTC. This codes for CAISESGGEGLYGYTF.

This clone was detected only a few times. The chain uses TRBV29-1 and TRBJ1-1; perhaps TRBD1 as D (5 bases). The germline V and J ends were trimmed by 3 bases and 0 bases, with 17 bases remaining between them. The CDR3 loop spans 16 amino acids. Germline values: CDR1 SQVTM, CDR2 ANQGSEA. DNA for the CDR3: TGCAGCGTTGAGTGGAGGGGAAGATCAATGAACACTGAAGCTTTCTTT. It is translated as CSVEWRGRSMNTEAFF.

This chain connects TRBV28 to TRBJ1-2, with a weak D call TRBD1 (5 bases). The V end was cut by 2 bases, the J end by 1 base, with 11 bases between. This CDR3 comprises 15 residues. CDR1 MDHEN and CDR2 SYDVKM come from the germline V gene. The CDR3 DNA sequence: TGTGCCAGCAGTTTAGAGTCGCAGGGTAACTATGGCTACACCTTC. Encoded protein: CASSLESQGNYGYTF.

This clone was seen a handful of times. CDR3 in DNA: TGTGCCAGCAGCTGGGGAGGGGCTGAAGCTTTCTTT. Amino acids: CASSWGGAEAFF. The rearrangement joins TRBV11-2 to TRBJ1-1, with D maybe TRBD1 (5 bases). Trimming left V 4 bases short and J 6 bases short, with 9 bases between. This CDR3 has 12 residues. The germline V gene has CDR1 SGHAT and CDR2 FQNNGV.

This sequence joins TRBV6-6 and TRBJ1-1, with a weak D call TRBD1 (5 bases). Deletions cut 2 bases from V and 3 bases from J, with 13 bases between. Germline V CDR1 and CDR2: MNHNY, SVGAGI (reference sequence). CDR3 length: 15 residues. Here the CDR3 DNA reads TGTGCCAGCAGTTACGGTGGGGGGAGGGACACTGAAGCTTTCTTT. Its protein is CASSYGGGRDTEAFF.

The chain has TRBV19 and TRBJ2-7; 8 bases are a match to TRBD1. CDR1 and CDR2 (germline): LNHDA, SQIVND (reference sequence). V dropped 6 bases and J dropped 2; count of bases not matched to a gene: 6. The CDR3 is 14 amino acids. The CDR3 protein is CASSPATGAYEQYF. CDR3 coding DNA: TGTGCCAGTAGCCCGGCGACAGGGGCCTACGAGCAGTACTTC.

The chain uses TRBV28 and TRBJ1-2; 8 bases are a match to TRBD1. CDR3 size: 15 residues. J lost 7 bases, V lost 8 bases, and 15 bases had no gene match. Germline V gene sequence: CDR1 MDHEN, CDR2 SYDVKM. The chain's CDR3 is CASLTGRTGRRGYTF. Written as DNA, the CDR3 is TGTGCCAGCCTAACCGGGAGGACAGGGCGGCGTGGCTACACCTTC.

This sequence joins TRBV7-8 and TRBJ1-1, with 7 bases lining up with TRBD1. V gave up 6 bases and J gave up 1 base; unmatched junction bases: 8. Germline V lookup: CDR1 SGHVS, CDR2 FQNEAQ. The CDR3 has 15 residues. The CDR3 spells CASRNRDSPNTEAFF. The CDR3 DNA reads TGTGCCAGCAGAAATAGGGACAGTCCGAACACTGAAGCTTTCTTT.

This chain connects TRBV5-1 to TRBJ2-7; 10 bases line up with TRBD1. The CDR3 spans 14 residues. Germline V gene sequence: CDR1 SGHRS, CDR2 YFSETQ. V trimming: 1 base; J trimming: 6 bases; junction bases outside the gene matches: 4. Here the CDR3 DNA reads TGCGCCAGCAGCTTGAACAGGGACAGGGGCGAGCAGTACTTC. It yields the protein CASSLNRDRGEQYF.

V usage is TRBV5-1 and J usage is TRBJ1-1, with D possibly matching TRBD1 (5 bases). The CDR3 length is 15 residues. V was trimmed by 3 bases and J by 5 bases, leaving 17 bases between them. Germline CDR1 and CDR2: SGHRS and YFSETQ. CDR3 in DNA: TGCGCCAGCAGCTCGGATCAGGGAGGAGGGACTGAAGCTTTCTTT. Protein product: CASSSDQGGGTEAFF.

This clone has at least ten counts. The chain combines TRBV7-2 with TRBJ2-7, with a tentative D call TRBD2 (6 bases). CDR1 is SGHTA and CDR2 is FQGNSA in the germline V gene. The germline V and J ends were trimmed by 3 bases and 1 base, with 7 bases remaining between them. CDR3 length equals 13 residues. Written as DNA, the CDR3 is TGTGCCAGCAGCTTTGGGGGGTCCTACGAGCAGTACTTC. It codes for CASSFGGSYEQYF.

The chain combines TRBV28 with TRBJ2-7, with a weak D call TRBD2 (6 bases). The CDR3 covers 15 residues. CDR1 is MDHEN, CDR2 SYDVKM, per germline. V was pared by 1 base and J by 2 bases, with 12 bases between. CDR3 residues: CASSLSVQRAYEQYF. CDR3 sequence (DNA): TGTGCCAGCAGTTTATCCGTCCAGCGGGCCTACGAGCAGTACTTC.

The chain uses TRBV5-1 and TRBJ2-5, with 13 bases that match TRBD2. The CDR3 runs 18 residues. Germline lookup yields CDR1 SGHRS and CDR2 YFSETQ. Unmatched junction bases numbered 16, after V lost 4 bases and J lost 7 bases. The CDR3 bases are TGCGCCAGCAGCCAGGGGACTAGCGGGGTCCCCCGGGGGCGGACCCAGTACTTC. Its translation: CASSQGTSGVPRGRTQYF.

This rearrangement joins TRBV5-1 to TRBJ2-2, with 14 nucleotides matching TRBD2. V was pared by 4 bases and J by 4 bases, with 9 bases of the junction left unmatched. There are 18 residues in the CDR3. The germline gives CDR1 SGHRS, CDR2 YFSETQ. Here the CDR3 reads CASSPGTSGSRSTGELFF. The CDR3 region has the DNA TGCGCCAGCAGCCCGGGGACTAGCGGGAGTAGAAGCACCGGGGAGCTGTTTTTT.

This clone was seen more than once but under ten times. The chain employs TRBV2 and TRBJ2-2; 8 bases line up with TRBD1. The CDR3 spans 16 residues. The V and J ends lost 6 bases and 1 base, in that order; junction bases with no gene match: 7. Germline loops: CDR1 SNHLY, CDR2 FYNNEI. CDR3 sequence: CASSLGGTGNTGELFF. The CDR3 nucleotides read TGTGCCAGCAGCCTCGGAGGGACAGGGAACACCGGGGAGCTGTTTTTT.

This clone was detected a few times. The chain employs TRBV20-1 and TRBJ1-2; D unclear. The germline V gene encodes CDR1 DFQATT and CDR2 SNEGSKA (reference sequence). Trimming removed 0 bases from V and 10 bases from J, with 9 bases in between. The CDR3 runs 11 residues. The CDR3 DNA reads TGCAGTGCTAGAGATGGGCGTTCCTACACCTTC. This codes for CSARDGRSYTF.

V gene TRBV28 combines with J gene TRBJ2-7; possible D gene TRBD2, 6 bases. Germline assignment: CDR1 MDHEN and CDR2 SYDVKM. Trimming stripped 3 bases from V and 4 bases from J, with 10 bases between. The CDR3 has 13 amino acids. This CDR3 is CASSFGGSYEQYF. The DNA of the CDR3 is TGTGCCAGCAGTTTCGGGGGATCATACGAGCAGTACTTC. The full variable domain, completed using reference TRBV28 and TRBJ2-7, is DVKVTQSSRYLVKRTGEKVFLECVQDMDHENMFWYRQDPGLGLRLIYFSYDVKMKEKGDIPEGYSVSREKKERFSLILESASTNQTSMYLCASSFGGSYEQYFGPGTRLTVT.

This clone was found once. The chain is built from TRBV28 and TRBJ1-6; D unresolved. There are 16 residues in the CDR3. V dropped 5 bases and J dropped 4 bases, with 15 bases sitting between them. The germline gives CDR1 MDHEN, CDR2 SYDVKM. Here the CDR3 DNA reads TGTGCCAGCAGTCCTATAGGGAGGTTTTATAATTCACCCCTCCACTTT. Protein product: CASSPIGRFYNSPLHF.

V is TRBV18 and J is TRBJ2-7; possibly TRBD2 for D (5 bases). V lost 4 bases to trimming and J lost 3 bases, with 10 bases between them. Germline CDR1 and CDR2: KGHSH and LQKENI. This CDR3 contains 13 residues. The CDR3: CASSRESYYEQYF. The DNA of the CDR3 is TGTGCCAGCTCACGGGAGTCCTACTACGAGCAGTACTTC.

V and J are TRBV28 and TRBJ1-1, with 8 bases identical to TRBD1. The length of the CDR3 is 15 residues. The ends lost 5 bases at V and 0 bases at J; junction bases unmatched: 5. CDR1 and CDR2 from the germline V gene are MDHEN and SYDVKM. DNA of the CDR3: TGTGCCAGCAGTCCGACAGGGGCAATGAACACTGAAGCTTTCTTT. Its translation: CASSPTGAMNTEAFF.

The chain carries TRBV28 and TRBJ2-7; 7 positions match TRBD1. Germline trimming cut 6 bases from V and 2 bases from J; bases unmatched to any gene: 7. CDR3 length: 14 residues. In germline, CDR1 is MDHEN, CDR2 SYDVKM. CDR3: CASRDTGTAYEQYF. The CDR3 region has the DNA TGTGCCAGCAGGGACACCGGGACAGCCTACGAGCAGTACTTC.

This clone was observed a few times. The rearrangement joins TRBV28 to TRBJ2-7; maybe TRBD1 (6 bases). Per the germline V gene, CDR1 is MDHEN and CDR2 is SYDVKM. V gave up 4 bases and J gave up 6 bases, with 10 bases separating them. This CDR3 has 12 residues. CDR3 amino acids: CASSSNRVEQYF. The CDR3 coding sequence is TGTGCCAGCAGTTCCAACAGGGTCGAGCAGTACTTC.

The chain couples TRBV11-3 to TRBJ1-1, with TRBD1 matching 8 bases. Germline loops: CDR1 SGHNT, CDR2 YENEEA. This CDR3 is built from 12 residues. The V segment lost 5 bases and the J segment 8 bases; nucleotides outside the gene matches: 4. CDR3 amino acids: CASSLGQGEAFF. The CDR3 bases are TGTGCCAGCAGCCTTGGACAGGGCGAAGCTTTCTTT.